This T cell receptor (beta chain) was recorded in a study of blood T cell repertoires in COVID-19. Study details: Samples came from the United States, Italy and Spain, spanning acute and convalescent COVID-19. PBMCs, B-cell-depleted T cells, or T cells were the source of the cDNA or gDNA that made up the material.

Using immunoSEQ multiplex PCR, the repertoire was profiled, and TCRdb retains in-frame clones only, with some absent. The sample has some 100,000 clones, 85% to 90% seen once. This clone was detected only a few times. This CDR3 contains 23 residues. Germline CDR1 and CDR2: LGHDT and YNNKEL (reference sequence). V lost 6 bases, J lost 6 bases, and 43 bases lay in between. This clonotype originated in a human donor in a cohort sampled during active COVID-19. The sequenced sample consisted of peripheral blood. The rearrangement uses TRBV3-1 (or the pseudogene TRBV3-2) and TRBJ2-3; D possibly corresponds to TRBD1 (6 bases). The CDR3, as DNA: TGTGCCAGCAGTCCGCGCCCCCCCCCGGGACATAGAAATGTCGGGACGATGGTGGATACGCAGTATTTT. This codes for CASSPRPPPGHRNVGTMVDTQYF.